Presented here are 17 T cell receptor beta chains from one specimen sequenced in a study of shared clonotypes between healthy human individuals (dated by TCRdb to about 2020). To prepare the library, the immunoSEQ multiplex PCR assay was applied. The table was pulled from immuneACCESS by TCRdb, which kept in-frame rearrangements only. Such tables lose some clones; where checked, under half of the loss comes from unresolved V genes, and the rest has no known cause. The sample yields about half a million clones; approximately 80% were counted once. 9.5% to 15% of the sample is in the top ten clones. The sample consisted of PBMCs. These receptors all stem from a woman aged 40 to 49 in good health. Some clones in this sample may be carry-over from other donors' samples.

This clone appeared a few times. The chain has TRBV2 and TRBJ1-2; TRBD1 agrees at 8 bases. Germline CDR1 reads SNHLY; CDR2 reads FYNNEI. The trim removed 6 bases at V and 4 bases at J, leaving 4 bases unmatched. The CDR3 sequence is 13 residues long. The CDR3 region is CASSLTGVYGYTF. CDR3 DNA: TGTGCCAGCAGCCTGACAGGGGTCTATGGCTACACCTTC.

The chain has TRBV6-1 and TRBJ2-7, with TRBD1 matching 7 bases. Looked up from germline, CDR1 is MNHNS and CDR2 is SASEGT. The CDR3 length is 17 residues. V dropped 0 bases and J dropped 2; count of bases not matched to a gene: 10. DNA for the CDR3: TGTGCCAGCAGTGAAGCGCTTCCAGCCGGGACAGCCTACGAGCAGTACTTC. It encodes CASSEALPAGTAYEQYF.

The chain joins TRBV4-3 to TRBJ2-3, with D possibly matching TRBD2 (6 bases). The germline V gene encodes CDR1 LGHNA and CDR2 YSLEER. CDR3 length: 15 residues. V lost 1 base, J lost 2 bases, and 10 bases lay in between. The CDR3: CASSQVSGPTDTQYF. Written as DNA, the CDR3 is TGCGCCAGCAGCCAAGTCAGCGGGCCCACAGATACGCAGTATTTT.

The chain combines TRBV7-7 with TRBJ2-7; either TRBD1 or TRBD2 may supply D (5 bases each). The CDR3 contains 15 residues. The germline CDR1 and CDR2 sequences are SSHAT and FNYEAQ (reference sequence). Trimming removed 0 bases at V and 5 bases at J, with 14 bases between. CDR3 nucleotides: TGTGCCAGCAGCTTAGCGCTCGGGGCATGGGACGAGCAGTACTTC. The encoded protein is CASSLALGAWDEQYF.

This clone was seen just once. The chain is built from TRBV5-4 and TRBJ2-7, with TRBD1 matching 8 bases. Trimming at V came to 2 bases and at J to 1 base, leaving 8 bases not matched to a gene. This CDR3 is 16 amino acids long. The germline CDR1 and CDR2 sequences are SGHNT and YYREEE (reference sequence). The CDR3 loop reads CASSFIPRTGSYEQYF. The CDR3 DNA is TGTGCCAGCAGCTTCATCCCCCGGACAGGGTCCTACGAGCAGTACTTC.

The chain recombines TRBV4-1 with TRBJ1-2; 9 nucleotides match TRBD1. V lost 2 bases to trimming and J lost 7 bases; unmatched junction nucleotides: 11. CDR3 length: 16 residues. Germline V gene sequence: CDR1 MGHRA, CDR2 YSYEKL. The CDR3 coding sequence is TGCGCCAGCAGCCAACCCCGGGACAGGGATCTTCGTGGCTACACCTTC. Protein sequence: CASSQPRDRDLRGYTF.

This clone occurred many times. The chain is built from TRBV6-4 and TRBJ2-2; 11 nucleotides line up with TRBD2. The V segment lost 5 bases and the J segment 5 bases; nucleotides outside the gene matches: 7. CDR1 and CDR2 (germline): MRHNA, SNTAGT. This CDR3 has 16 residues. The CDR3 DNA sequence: TGTGCCAGCAGTCCTACTAGCGGGAGCGGGACCGGGGAGCTGTTTTTT. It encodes CASSPTSGSGTGELFF.

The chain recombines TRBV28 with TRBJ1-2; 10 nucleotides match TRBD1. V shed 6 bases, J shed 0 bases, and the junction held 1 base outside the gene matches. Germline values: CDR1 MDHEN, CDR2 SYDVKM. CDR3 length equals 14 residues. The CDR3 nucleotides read TGTGCCAGCAGGGGGACAGGGGCTAACTATGGCTACACCTTC. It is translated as CASRGTGANYGYTF.

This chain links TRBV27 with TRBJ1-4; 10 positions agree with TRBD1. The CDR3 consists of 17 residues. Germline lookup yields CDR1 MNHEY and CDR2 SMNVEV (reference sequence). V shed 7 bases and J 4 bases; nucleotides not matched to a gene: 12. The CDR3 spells CASKAWGQGRYNEKLFF. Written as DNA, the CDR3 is TGTGCCAGCAAGGCGTGGGGACAGGGGCGATATAATGAAAAACTGTTTTTT.

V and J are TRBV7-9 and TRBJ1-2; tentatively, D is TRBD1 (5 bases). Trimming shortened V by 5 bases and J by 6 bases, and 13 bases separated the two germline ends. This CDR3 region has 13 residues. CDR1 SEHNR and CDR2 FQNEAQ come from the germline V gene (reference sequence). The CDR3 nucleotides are TGTGCCAGCAGCCGACAGTTTCTCGATGGCTACACCTTC. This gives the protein CASSRQFLDGYTF.

CDR3 sequence reads: CASSPLSSYGYTF. CDR3 DNA sequence: TGTGCCAGCAGCCCCCTCAGTAGCTATGGCTACACCTTC. The V and J genes are TRBV7-9 and TRBJ1-2; D is ambiguous. CDR1 and CDR2 (germline): SEHNR, FQNEAQ (reference sequence). The CDR3 is made up of 13 amino acids. The germline V and J ends were trimmed by 5 bases and 4 bases, with 11 bases remaining between them.

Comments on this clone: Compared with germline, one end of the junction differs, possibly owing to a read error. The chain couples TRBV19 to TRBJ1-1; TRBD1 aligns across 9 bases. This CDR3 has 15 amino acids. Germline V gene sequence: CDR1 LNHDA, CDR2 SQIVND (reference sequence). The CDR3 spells CASSLDRGLNTEAFF. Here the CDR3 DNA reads TGTGCCAGTAGTCTAGACAGGGGGTTAAACACTGAAGCTTTCTTT.

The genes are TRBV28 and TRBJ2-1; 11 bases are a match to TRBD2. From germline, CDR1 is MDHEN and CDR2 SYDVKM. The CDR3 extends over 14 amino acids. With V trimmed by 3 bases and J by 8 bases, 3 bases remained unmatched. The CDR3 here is CASSLTSGNDEQFF. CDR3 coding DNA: TGTGCCAGCAGTTTGACTAGCGGGAACGATGAGCAGTTCTTC.

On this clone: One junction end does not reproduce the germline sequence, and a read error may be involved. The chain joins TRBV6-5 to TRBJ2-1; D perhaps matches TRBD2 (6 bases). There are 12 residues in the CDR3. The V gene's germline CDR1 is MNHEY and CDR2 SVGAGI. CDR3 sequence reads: CASSPGGDEQFF. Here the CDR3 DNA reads TGTGCCAGCAGCCCCGGGGGAGATGAACAGTTCTTC.

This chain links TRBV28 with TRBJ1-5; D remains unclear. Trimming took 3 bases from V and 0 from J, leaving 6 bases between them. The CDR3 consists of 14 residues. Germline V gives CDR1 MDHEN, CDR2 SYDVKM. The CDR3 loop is CASSFVNSNQPQHF. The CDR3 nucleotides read TGTGCCAGCAGTTTCGTCAATAGCAATCAGCCCCAGCATTTT.

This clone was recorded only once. The CDR3 nucleotides are TGTGCCAGCAGTGACTTTTTATGGAACACTGAAGCTTTCTTT. Translated: CASSDFLWNTEAFF. This rearrangement joins TRBV6-1 to TRBJ1-1; D call uncertain. The germline gives CDR1 MNHNS, CDR2 SASEGT. This CDR3 is 14 amino acids long. Trimming took off 3 bases at V and 1 base at J, with 9 bases between the two ends.

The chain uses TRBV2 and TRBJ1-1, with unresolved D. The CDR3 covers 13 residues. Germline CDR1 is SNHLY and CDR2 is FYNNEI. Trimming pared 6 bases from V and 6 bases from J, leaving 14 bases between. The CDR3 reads CASRTSRGAEAFF. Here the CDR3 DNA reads TGTGCCAGCAGGACATCCCGTGGGGCTGAAGCTTTCTTT.